A selection of T cell receptor beta chains follows, all from one sample in a study of T-cell reconstitution after alpha-beta-depleted transplantation in children. TCRdb re-derived calls from the PCR reads in MiXCR, one entry per CDR3 protein. Counted here are roughly 590,000 distinct CDR3 sequences, around 17% occurring once; the ten biggest clones make up approximately 1.1%. The input for sequencing was PBMCs from the stem cell graft donor, taken from the stem cell graft. These receptors were collected from a human donor who donated a stem cell graft to a child with acute myeloid leukemia. Both conserved end residues are part of each CDR3. Each record gives: D gene, J gene, clone size, V gene, CDR3 protein, CDR3 DNA. A D gene is named only where the DNA matches it firmly. Size is stated for part of the rows, as once, few or many counts, or as a class when the clone is expanded.

TRBD1	TRBJ2-1	NA	TRBV15	CATSSGLGTGGSRSYNEQFF	TGTGCCACCAGCAGTGGGCTTGGGACAGGGGGATCCCGCTCCTACAATGAGCAGTTCTTC
TRBD1	TRBJ2-5	many	TRBV29-1	CSVHRGQETQYF	TGCAGCGTTCACAGGGGGCAAGAGACCCAGTACTTC
TRBD1	TRBJ1-4	many	TRBV29-1	CSVSTGTGIEKLFF	TGCAGCGTTTCGACCGGGACAGGGATTGAAAAACTGTTTTTT
NA	TRBJ1-1	many	TRBV20-1	CSARAGSVENTEAFF	TGCAGTGCTAGAGCGGGTTCCGTCGAGAACACTGAAGCTTTCTTT
NA	TRBJ2-3	many	TRBV13	CASSPRGADTQYF	TGTGCCAGCAGTCCTAGGGGGGCAGATACGCAGTATTTT
NA	TRBJ2-1	many	TRBV29-1	CSVESGRGNEQFF	TGCAGCGTTGAATCAGGGCGAGGCAATGAGCAGTTCTTC
NA	TRBJ1-2	NA	TRBV20-1	CSARDKAGGYTF	TGCAGTGCTAGAGATAAGGCAGGTGGCTACACCTTC
NA	TRBJ1-1	many	TRBV12-3/TRBV12-4	CASSLDRVAFF	TGTGCCAGCAGTTTAGACAGGGTAGCTTTCTTT
TRBD1	TRBJ1-2	many	TRBV29-1	CSVDGAGGFGYTF	TGCAGCGTTGATGGGGCAGGGGGCTTTGGCTACACCTTC
NA	TRBJ2-7	NA	TRBV7-2	CASSLMPGHIYEQYF	TGTGCCAGCAGCTTAATGCCGGGACACATCTACGAGCAGTACTTC
TRBD1	TRBJ2-5	NA	TRBV7-6	CASSERTGNGETQYF	TGTGCCAGCAGCGAACGGACAGGGAATGGAGAGACCCAGTACTTC
TRBD1	TRBJ1-4	NA	TRBV7-2	CASSLDRVTEKLFF	TGTGCCAGCAGCTTGGACAGGGTGACTGAAAAACTGTTTTTT
TRBD2	TRBJ2-5	NA	TRBV5-1	CATRGLAGFQETQYF	TGCGCCACCCGGGGACTAGCGGGTTTTCAAGAGACCCAGTACTTC
NA	TRBJ2-2	many	TRBV5-1	CASSGPGLETNGELFF	TGCGCCAGCAGCGGGCCAGGCCTAGAAACGAACGGGGAGCTGTTTTTT
NA	TRBJ1-6	many	TRBV6-1	CASRFIGGRSYNSPLHF	TGTGCCAGCAGGTTTATCGGGGGCCGCTCCTATAATTCACCCCTCCACTTT
NA	TRBJ2-7	few	TRBV6-2/TRBV6-3	CASSQTLHYEQYF	TGTGCCAGCAGCCAGACACTTCACTACGAGCAGTACTTC
TRBD1	TRBJ1-1	few	TRBV12-3/TRBV12-4	CASSLRAGGRNTEAFF	TGTGCCAGCAGTTTACGGGCAGGGGGCCGGAACACTGAAGCTTTCTTT
NA	TRBJ2-7	few	TRBV27	CASSISLPGLPYEQYF	TGTGCCAGCAGTATATCCCTCCCGGGATTGCCCTACGAGCAGTACTTC
NA	TRBJ2-2	many	TRBV10-3	CAISEDRTGELFF	TGTGCCATCAGTGAGGACCGAACCGGGGAGCTGTTTTTT
TRBD1	TRBJ2-7	NA	TRBV12-3/TRBV12-4	CASSRGTGYEQYF	TGTGCCAGCAGTCGGGGGACAGGCTACGAGCAGTACTTC
NA	TRBJ2-1	few	TRBV6-1	CASSIPDHNEQFF	TGTGCCAGCAGCATCCCGGACCACAATGAGCAGTTCTTC
NA	TRBJ2-2	many	TRBV5-6	CASSLVRRELFF	TGTGCCAGCAGCTTGGTACGGAGGGAGCTGTTTTTT
NA	TRBJ1-6	many	TRBV20-1	CSASSSPGTPLHF	TGCAGTGCCAGCTCTTCTCCAGGGACACCCCTCCACTTT
TRBD2	TRBJ2-5	few	TRBV20-1	CSASSPGLAEETQYF	TGCAGTGCTAGTTCGCCGGGGCTAGCGGAAGAGACCCAGTACTTC
NA	TRBJ2-1	NA	TRBV4-3	CASSQGQGGGPSYNEQFF	TGCGCCAGCAGCCAAGGGCAAGGCGGGGGCCCCTCCTACAATGAGCAGTTCTTC
TRBD2	TRBJ2-7	NA	TRBV6-2/TRBV6-3	CASRKTSGGSYEQYF	TGTGCCAGCAGAAAAACTAGCGGGGGTTCCTACGAGCAGTACTTC
NA	TRBJ2-1	NA	TRBV19	CASSSGPPNEQFF	TGTGCCAGTAGTAGCGGACCTCCTAATGAGCAGTTCTTC
TRBD1	TRBJ1-2	few	TRBV4-3	CASSLGTGAREYGYTF	TGCGCCAGCAGCTTAGGCACAGGGGCGAGGGAGTATGGCTACACCTTC
TRBD1	TRBJ1-1	many	TRBV5-6	CASSLGQGVTEAFF	TGTGCCAGCAGCTTGGGACAGGGTGTCACTGAAGCTTTCTTT
NA	TRBJ2-1	NA	TRBV21-1	CASSKVGTERDEQFF	TGTGCCAGCAGCAAAGTAGGGACAGAGCGCGATGAGCAGTTCTTC
TRBD1	TRBJ2-5	many	TRBV6-5	CASSSSQGVEETQYF	TGTGCCAGCAGTTCAAGCCAGGGGGTTGAGGAGACCCAGTACTTC
NA	TRBJ2-1	many	TRBV20-1	CSARGASMNEQFF	TGCAGTGCTAGAGGGGCTAGCATGAATGAGCAGTTCTTC
NA	TRBJ2-2	many	TRBV6-1	CASTLNQGSTGELFF	TGTGCCAGCACTCTTAATCAGGGTAGCACCGGGGAGCTGTTTTTT
TRBD2	TRBJ2-1	many	TRBV6-2/TRBV6-3	CASGLAGGREQFF	TGTGCCAGCGGACTAGCGGGGGGGCGCGAGCAGTTCTTC
NA	TRBJ2-2	many	TRBV29-1	CSVWDITSTGELFF	TGCAGCGTTTGGGACATAACCAGCACCGGGGAGCTGTTTTTT
TRBD2	TRBJ2-2	NA	TRBV7-2	CASSLRDGGGTGELFF	TGTGCCAGCAGCCTGCGGGACGGCGGGGGCACCGGGGAGCTGTTTTTT
NA	TRBJ2-1	many	TRBV20-1	CSARVSSLANEQFF	TGCAGTGCTAGAGTGTCTAGCCTCGCAAATGAGCAGTTCTTC
NA	TRBJ2-2	many	TRBV29-1	CSVQGLTGELFF	TGCAGCGTCCAGGGTCTCACCGGGGAGCTGTTTTTT
TRBD2	TRBJ2-5	many	TRBV29-1	CSVETPGGIETQYF	TGCAGCGTCGAAACCCCGGGGGGGATTGAGACCCAGTACTTC
TRBD1	TRBJ2-1	NA	TRBV12-3/TRBV12-4	CAFSRIVTGGISYNEQFF	TGTGCCTTCAGTAGAATTGTGACAGGGGGTATCTCCTACAATGAGCAGTTCTTC
TRBD2	TRBJ2-3	NA	TRBV5-1	CASSRGTSGSDTQYF	TGCGCCAGCAGCCGAGGGACTAGCGGGTCAGATACGCAGTATTTT
TRBD1	TRBJ1-1	NA	TRBV6-2/TRBV6-3	CASSYFGTGRNTEAFF	TGTGCCAGCAGTTATTTCGGGACAGGTCGGAACACTGAAGCTTTCTTT
TRBD1	TRBJ2-1	NA	TRBV13	CASSFSDRGLGNEQFF	TGTGCCAGCAGCTTTTCGGACAGGGGGCTAGGAAATGAGCAGTTCTTC
NA	TRBJ1-1	NA	TRBV7-2	CASSPAYTEAFF	TGTGCCAGCAGCCCCGCTTACACTGAAGCTTTCTTT
TRBD2	TRBJ2-3	many	TRBV12-3/TRBV12-4	CASSSRTSGGADTQYF	TGTGCCAGCAGTTCCAGGACTAGCGGGGGGGCGGATACGCAGTATTTT
NA	TRBJ2-3	few	TRBV6-5	CASSRPIRGPTDTQYF	TGTGCCAGCAGTCGTCCGATTCGGGGGCCCACAGATACGCAGTATTTT
NA	TRBJ2-1	NA	TRBV11-2	CASSLEGYRVWSYNEQFF	TGTGCCAGCAGCTTAGAGGGGTACAGGGTATGGTCCTACAATGAGCAGTTCTTC
TRBD2	TRBJ2-5	NA	TRBV20-1	CSAPRGVGQETQYF	TGCAGTGCTCCCCGGGGGGTTGGGCAAGAGACCCAGTACTTC
NA	TRBJ2-3	NA	TRBV6-2/TRBV6-3	CASTDFHTDTQYF	TGTGCCAGCACAGACTTCCACACAGATACGCAGTATTTT
TRBD2	TRBJ2-7	many	TRBV12-3/TRBV12-4	CASSLRRSQGLSYEQYF	TGTGCCAGCAGTTTACGTAGGTCGCAGGGACTATCCTACGAGCAGTACTTC